These 17 T cell receptor beta chains share one sample of origin, sequenced in a study of blood T cell repertoires in COVID-19. The assay was immunoSEQ multiplex PCR, and TCRdb's table has in-frame clones only and misses some. This table has a few hundred thousand clones, approximately 91% appearing once. Sequenced: PBMCs or T cells enriched from blood (not recorded which). The receptors derive from a woman aged 30 to 39 who had been exposed to COVID-19.

The CDR3 loop is CASRLFRGSDYGYTF. The CDR3 region has the DNA TGCGCCAGCCGATTATTCAGGGGAAGCGACTATGGCTACACCTTC. The V gene is TRBV5-1, the J gene TRBJ1-2; a weak D match, TRBD1 (6 bases). Germline CDR1 SGHRS, CDR2 YFSETQ. With 7 bases removed from V and 3 bases from J, the gap between germline ends came to 19 bases. The CDR3 runs 15 residues. The complete variable domain, with remaining parts taken from reference TRBV5-1 and TRBJ1-2, reads KAGVTQTPRYLIKTRGQQVTLSCSPISGHRSVSWYQQTPGQGLQFLFEYFSETQRNKGNFPGRFSGRQFSNSRSEMNVSTLELGDSALYLCASRLFRGSDYGYTFGSGTRLTVV.

The chain links TRBV29-1 to TRBJ2-1, with TRBD1 identical over 7 bases. CDR3 size: 12 residues. The J segment lost 10 bases and the V segment lost 4 bases, leaving 7 bases of the junction unmatched. Per germline, CDR1 SQVTM and CDR2 ANQGSEA. This CDR3 reads CSVVDRFGEQFF. CDR3 in DNA: TGCAGCGTTGTGGACAGGTTCGGGGAGCAGTTCTTC.

V is TRBV18 and J is TRBJ2-1; 10 nucleotides line up with TRBD2. Germline values: CDR1 KGHSH, CDR2 LQKENI. The CDR3 spans 17 residues. The trim removed 3 bases at V and 10 bases at J, leaving 15 bases unmatched. For the CDR3, the DNA is TGTGCCAGCTCACCGTGGCGACTAGCGGGTGATATAGGGGAGCAGTTCTTC. It specifies CASSPWRLAGDIGEQFF. Looking up the rest from reference TRBV18 and TRBJ2-1 gives the full variable domain: NAGVMQNPRHLVRRRGQEARLRCSPMKGHSHVYWYRQLPEEGLKFMVYLQKENIIDESGMPKERFSAEFPKEGPSILRIQQVVRGDSAAYFCASSPWRLAGDIGEQFFGPGTRLTVL.

The chain is built from TRBV11-1 and TRBJ2-7, with 10 bases aligning to TRBD2. Germline-derived CDR1 and CDR2 are SGHAT and FQDESV (reference sequence). V trimming: 2 bases; J trimming: 3 bases; junction bases outside the gene matches: 7. This CDR3 has 16 amino acids. The CDR3 DNA follows: TGTGCCAGCAGCTTACGCGGAAGCGGGAGGGGCTACGAGCAGTACTTC. Translated: CASSLRGSGRGYEQYF.

The rearrangement uses TRBV24-1 and TRBJ2-5, with TRBD1 identical over 8 bases. This CDR3 contains 14 residues. V shed 5 bases, J shed 5 bases, and the junction held 6 bases outside the gene matches. The germline V gene encodes CDR1 KGHDR and CDR2 SFDVKD. The CDR3 here is CATSGAGGYETQYF. CDR3 nucleotides: TGTGCCACCAGTGGGGCAGGGGGCTATGAGACCCAGTACTTC.

The chain is built from TRBV28 and TRBJ2-5; TRBD1 matches at 8 bases. Trimming removed 10 bases from V and 5 bases from J; junction bases left unmatched: 12. Germline CDR1 reads MDHEN; CDR2 reads SYDVKM. This CDR3 comprises 14 residues. CDR3 DNA: TGTGCCACCTTGCAGGGGGCTTCAACCGAGACCCAGTACTTC. The encoded protein is CATLQGASTETQYF.

The rearrangement uses TRBV2 and TRBJ2-2; D not resolved. Germline-derived CDR1 and CDR2 are SNHLY and FYNNEI. Between the trimmed V and J ends, which lost 9 bases and 4 bases, there was a span of 9 bases. CDR3 length: 12 residues. CDR3 nucleotide sequence: TGTGCCAGGTCGACTGTCACCGGGGAGCTGTTTTTT. This translates into CARSTVTGELFF. The whole variable domain, filled in from reference TRBV2 and TRBJ2-2, reads EPEVTQTPSHQVTQMGQEVILRCVPISNHLYFYWYRQILGQKVEFLVSFYNNEISEKSEIFDDQFSVERPDGSNFTLKIRSTKLEDSAMYFCARSTVTGELFFGEGSRLTVL.

J is TRBJ1-4 and V is TRBV18; 9 bases are a match to TRBD1. The germline V gene has CDR1 KGHSH and CDR2 LQKENI. V lost 6 bases to trimming and J lost 6 bases; unmatched junction nucleotides: 5. This CDR3 comprises 14 residues. In DNA, the CDR3 is TGTGCCAGCTCGATCGGGACAGGGTATGAAAAACTGTTTTTT. This translates into CASSIGTGYEKLFF.

This chain links TRBV11-2 with TRBJ2-5; tentative D call: TRBD1 (6 bases). The CDR3 totals 14 residues. The V and J ends lost 4 bases and 4 bases respectively, with 13 bases between them. The germline V gene encodes CDR1 SGHAT and CDR2 FQNNGV. CDR3 coding DNA: TGTGCCAGCAGCTCTTACACAGGGTTAGAGACCCAGTACTTC. This sequence encodes CASSSYTGLETQYF.

The V and J genes are TRBV10-3 and TRBJ2-7; 10 bases map to TRBD1. Per germline, CDR1 ENHRY and CDR2 SYGVKD. The junction had 6 bases not matched to a gene; V was cut back by 4 bases and J by 6 bases. The CDR3 consists of 14 residues. CDR3 coding DNA: TGTGCCATCAGTGGGACAGGGGGGGACGGCGAGCAGTACTTC. This gives the protein CAISGTGGDGEQYF.

The chain joins TRBV5-5 to TRBJ2-2; TRBD1 matches 7 bases. This CDR3 contains 16 residues. Germline V gene sequence: CDR1 SGHKS, CDR2 YYEKEE (reference sequence). Trimming cost V 0 bases and J 7 bases; bases outside gene matches: 9. The CDR3 DNA reads TGTGCCAGCAGCTTGGATACCACAGGGGCCGGCGGGGAGCTGTTTTTT. Its translation is CASSLDTTGAGGELFF.

In this sample, this clone turned up once. The CDR3 DNA is TGTGCCAGCAGCTCAGGGGTGTGGGGGAACACTGAAGCTTTCTTT. As protein: CASSSGVWGNTEAFF. The chain employs TRBV7-8 and TRBJ1-1; possible D gene TRBD1, 6 bases. This CDR3 spans 15 amino acids. CDR1 and CDR2 (germline): SGHVS, FQNEAQ. V was clipped by 4 bases and J by 1 base, with 13 bases between them.

The genes are TRBV29-1 and TRBJ2-1; TRBD2 matches 11 bases. Germline V gene data show CDR1 as SQVTM and CDR2 as ANQGSEA. With 3 bases clipped from V and 7 bases from J, the junction kept 8 bases outside the gene matches. This CDR3 region has 15 residues. The CDR3 region is CSVDTAGLAENEQFF. For the CDR3, the DNA is TGCAGCGTTGATACTGCGGGACTAGCGGAAAATGAGCAGTTCTTC.

J is TRBJ2-3 and V is TRBV28, with 9 positions matching TRBD2. V was pared by 6 bases and J by 11 bases, with 12 bases of the junction left unmatched. This CDR3 has 14 amino acids. Per the germline V gene, CDR1 is MDHEN and CDR2 is SYDVKM. DNA for the CDR3: TGTGCCAGCAGCGTAGCGGGAGCGGCCCAGGGGCAGTATTTT. Translation: CASSVAGAAQGQYF.

This clone was seen only a few times. CDR3: CASSPAGQAGYTF. CDR3 DNA: TGTGCCAGCTCACCAGCTGGACAGGCAGGCTACACCTTC. The genes are TRBV18 and TRBJ1-2; 7 bases align to TRBD1. Losses at the gene ends were 2 bases for V and 8 bases for J; bases not matched to a gene: 5. The CDR3 length is 13 residues. From germline, CDR1 is KGHSH and CDR2 LQKENI.

This rearrangement joins TRBV5-6 to TRBJ2-3, with 9 bases lining up with TRBD1. V trimming: 1 base; J trimming: 4 bases; junction bases outside the gene matches: 7. The germline CDR1 and CDR2 sequences are SGHDT and YYEEEE. This CDR3 contains 16 residues. The CDR3 sequence is CASSLQLQGASDTQYF. Written as DNA, the CDR3 is TGTGCCAGCAGCTTGCAATTACAGGGGGCGTCAGATACGCAGTATTTT.

CDR3 DNA sequence: TGCAGCGTTGAGGTCCAGGGGAGTACTGGAAACACCATATATTTT. This translates into CSVEVQGSTGNTIYF. The chain links TRBV29-1 to TRBJ1-3, with D possibly TRBD1 on 6 matching bases. The CDR3 consists of 15 residues. V dropped 3 bases and J dropped 2 bases, with 14 bases sitting between them. Looked up from germline, CDR1 is SQVTM and CDR2 is ANQGSEA. Using reference TRBV29-1 and TRBJ1-3 for the parts outside the CDR3, the full variable domain is SAVISQKPSRDICQRGTSLTIQCQVDSQVTMMFWYRQQPGQSLTLIATANQGSEATYESGFVIDKFPISRPNLTFSTLTVSNMSPEDSSIYLCSVEVQGSTGNTIYFGEGSWLTVV.